This paragraph reports one TCR beta chain. Under the authors' procedure: Nucleated cell number was recorded as an estimate derived from reference gene primer amplification. Only in-frame clones appear in the TCRdb table, and some are missing; sequencing was by immunoSEQ multiplex PCR. V and J calls and clone size are copied from that table; D and trimming were computed from the DNA. The data show 120,000 or so clones, with around 83% seen just once and 12% held by the top ten. Germline lookup yields CDR1 MDHEN and CDR2 SYDVKM. The V gene lost 4 bases and the J gene lost 5 bases, with 15 bases spanning the gap. The CDR3 has 15 amino acids. The sample belongs to a study of blood T cell repertoires in COVID-19. Study details: Acute-phase and convalescent COVID-19 samples originated in the United States, Italy and Spain. T cells, B-cell-depleted T cells, or PBMCs supplied cDNA or gDNA.

This sequence originates from a man aged 55 to 69 with acute or convalescent COVID-19. J is TRBJ1-3 and V is TRBV28; no firm D call. The sequenced material came from peripheral blood. Written as DNA, the CDR3 is TGTGCCAGCAGTTCCCCCCGGAGGGTTAGAAACACCATATATTTT. Translation: CASSSPRRVRNTIYF.